The clone carrying this T cell receptor beta chain is a singleton in its sample. Out of unsorted whole blood came the blood RNA, and germline DNA was extracted as well. This record comes from a study of tumor-infiltrating lymphocytes in primary liver carcinoma. V lost 2 bases and J 9 bases, leaving 7 bases between the germline ends. The CDR3 extends over 11 amino acids. Germline CDR1 is SGHRS and CDR2 is YFSETQ. Synthesis of TCR beta cDNA was carried out from 450 to 500 ng total RNA with a constant-region primer. A slightly modified ARM-PCR protocol with three nested multiplex PCR rounds produced these TCR beta libraries. It was with TRBV1-TRBV30 forward primers and a C-beta reverse primer that the first two PCR rounds were run, at around 11 cycles each. In TCRdb, the multiplex PCR reads were re-called with MiXCR into one record per CDR3 protein. This sample yields 150,000 to 200,000 distinct CDR3 sequences, of which about 60% are seen a single time; approximately 70% belongs to the top ten.

The sequence was obtained from a man in his forties or fifties with primary liver carcinoma and hepatitis B virus infection. The specimen sequenced was peripheral blood. This chain connects TRBV5-1 to TRBJ2-3; D is uncertain. CDR3 protein: CASSLGNTQYF. The CDR3 DNA reads TGCGCCAGCAGCTTAGGGAACACGCAGTATTTT.